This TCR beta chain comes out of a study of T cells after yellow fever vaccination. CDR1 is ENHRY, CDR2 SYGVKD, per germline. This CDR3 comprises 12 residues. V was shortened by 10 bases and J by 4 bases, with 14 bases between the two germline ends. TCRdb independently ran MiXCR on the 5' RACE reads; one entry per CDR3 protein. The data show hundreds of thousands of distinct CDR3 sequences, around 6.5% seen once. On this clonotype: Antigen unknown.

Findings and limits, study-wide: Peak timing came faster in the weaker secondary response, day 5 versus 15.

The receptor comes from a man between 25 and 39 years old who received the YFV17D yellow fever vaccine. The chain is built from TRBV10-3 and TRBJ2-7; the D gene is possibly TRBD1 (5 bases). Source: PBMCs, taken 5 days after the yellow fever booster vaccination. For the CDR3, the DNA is TGTGCCACAGGGTTACAAGATTACGAGCAGTACTTC. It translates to CATGLQDYEQYF.